The rows below give T cell receptor beta chains drawn from one sample of a study of identical twins. TCRdb re-derived calls from the 5' RACE reads in MiXCR, one entry per CDR3 protein. Among around 480,000 distinct CDR3 sequences, approximately 14% were seen once, and the ten largest hold 0.8% to 1%. The same specimen was also included in a second study, on yellow fever vaccine responses in identical twins.

Sequenced: CD4+ T cells sorted from blood. All receptors come from a woman younger than 30 in good health. The CDR3 runs from the conserved cysteine through the conserved F or W. The D gene is left open where the match is weak. Only some rows state a clone size, as once, few, many or a class for expanded clones.

v_call	cdr3_length	clone_size	j_call	d_call	cdr3_nt	cdr3_aa
TRBV7-6	13	once	TRBJ2-7	-	TGTGCCAGCACTGCTGGGGCCAGCTACGAGCAGTACTTC	CASTAGASYEQYF
TRBV10-3	14	few	TRBJ2-7	-	TGTGCCATCAGTGTAGCTGACAGCACCTACGAGCAGTACTTC	CAISVADSTYEQYF
TRBV4-3	18	-	TRBJ2-7	-	TGCGCCAGCAGCATCCAAATCGGAGGTGGAGACTACTACTACGAGCAGTACTTC	CASSIQIGGGDYYYEQYF
TRBV25-1	14	-	TRBJ2-7	-	TGTGCCAGCAGTGAATACCACGGGTCCTACGAGCAGTACTTC	CASSEYHGSYEQYF
TRBV20-1	16	-	TRBJ2-4	TRBD2	TGCAGTGCTGCCGGGACTAGCATAGTAGCCAAAAACATTCAGTACTTC	CSAAGTSIVAKNIQYF
TRBV21-1	17	many	TRBJ2-1	-	TGTGCCAGCAGCAAAGCGACAGGGTCTAGCGGGCCAAGTGAGCAGTTCTTC	CASSKATGSSGPSEQFF
TRBV15	15	few	TRBJ2-5	-	TGTGCCACCAGCAGAGTTGGGCAGGGAGAAGAGACCCAGTACTTC	CATSRVGQGEETQYF
TRBV12-3/TRBV12-4	15	few	TRBJ2-7	-	TGTGCCAGCAGGGGGGTAACAGGGCATTCCACCGAGCAGTACTTC	CASRGVTGHSTEQYF
TRBV12-3/TRBV12-4	14	-	TRBJ2-3	-	TGTGCCAGCAGCCGAGGGACGGTACCAGATACGCAGTATTTT	CASSRGTVPDTQYF
TRBV12-3/TRBV12-4	14	-	TRBJ1-3	-	TGTGCCAGCAGTTTAAGTCAGACTGGAAACACCATATATTTT	CASSLSQTGNTIYF
TRBV11-2	16	-	TRBJ2-3	-	TGTGCCAGCAGCTTAGGGGGACGGTCTAGCACAGATACGCAGTATTTT	CASSLGGRSSTDTQYF
TRBV20-1	16	-	TRBJ2-1	TRBD2	TGCAGTGCTAGGAGGACTAGCGGGAGGGTGAACAATGAGCAGTTCTTC	CSARRTSGRVNNEQFF
TRBV6-5	14	few	TRBJ2-2	-	TGTGCCAGCAGTTACTCCCCCTCCACCGGGGAGCTGTTTTTT	CASSYSPSTGELFF
TRBV9	14	few	TRBJ2-7	TRBD2	TGTGCCAGCAGCGCAGGACTAGCTTCCTACGAGCAGTACTTC	CASSAGLASYEQYF
TRBV7-9	14	few	TRBJ2-3	TRBD1	TGTGCCAGCAGCAAACAGGGGGGCACAGATACGCAGTATTTT	CASSKQGGTDTQYF
TRBV6-2/TRBV6-3	14	-	TRBJ2-4	-	TGTGCCAGCAGTTACCATGGGGCCAAAAACATTCAGTACTTC	CASSYHGAKNIQYF
TRBV12-3/TRBV12-4	13	many	TRBJ2-2	-	TGTGCCAGCAGTTTCTCAGACACCGGGGAGCTGTTTTTT	CASSFSDTGELFF
TRBV20-1	14	-	TRBJ2-7	-	TGCAGTGCTAGGTCGGGACGGTTCTCCTACGAGCAGTACTTC	CSARSGRFSYEQYF
TRBV7-9	13	-	TRBJ2-7	-	TGTGCCAGCAGTTCTGGCACAGCGATCGAGCAGTACTTC	CASSSGTAIEQYF
TRBV6-4	15	few	TRBJ2-7	-	TGTGCCAGCAACCCTACAGGGCAGATCTCCTACGAGCAGTACTTC	CASNPTGQISYEQYF
TRBV6-5	17	few	TRBJ2-5	TRBD2	TGTGCCAGCAGTTACTCTCGTATCGGGAGGGCCCGCGAGACCCAGTACTTC	CASSYSRIGRARETQYF
TRBV9	13	few	TRBJ2-7	-	TGTGCCAGCAGCGTTCAGGGGAGCTACGAGCAGTACTTC	CASSVQGSYEQYF
TRBV7-6	15	few	TRBJ1-1	-	TGTGCCAGCAGCGCCCTCGGGACGGGGAACACTGAAGCTTTCTTT	CASSALGTGNTEAFF